Following are 15 T cell receptor beta chains from one sample sequenced in a study of cytomegalovirus exposure and HLA in healthy donors. PCR was performed using 60 Vbeta and 13 Jbeta primers. Clones were sequenced by immunoSEQ multiplex PCR, and TCRdb holds only the in-frame ones, with some missing. The data hold over 150,000 clones, with 75% to 85% observed a single time. The specimen sequenced was PBMCs. The receptors derive from a woman in her 50s in good health and CMV-seronegative.

This chain joins TRBV7-2 and TRBJ2-1, with TRBD2 matching 11 bases. In germline, CDR1 is SGHTA, CDR2 FQGNSA. The CDR3 loop spans 15 amino acids. The trim removed 5 bases at V and 4 bases at J, leaving 4 bases unmatched. The CDR3 DNA reads TGTGCCAGCAGCCCCGGGACTAGCGGATACAATGAGCAGTTCTTC. Protein product: CASSPGTSGYNEQFF.

The gene calls are TRBV4-2 and TRBJ1-1; tentative D call: TRBD1 (6 bases). Looked up from germline, CDR1 is LGHNA and CDR2 is YNFKEQ. The CDR3 contains 15 residues. V was clipped by 1 base and J by 0 bases, with 9 bases between them. CDR3 DNA: TGTGCCAGCAGCCAAGTGACAGGTATGAACACTGAAGCTTTCTTT. The encoded protein is CASSQVTGMNTEAFF.

This rearrangement joins TRBV5-8 to TRBJ2-1, with 8 bases lining up with TRBD1. The CDR3 is 13 amino acids. Germline V lookup: CDR1 SGHTS, CDR2 YDEGEE. V trimming: 6 bases; J trimming: 10 bases; junction bases outside the gene matches: 9. CDR3 protein: CASTLRGPKEQFF. The CDR3 DNA follows: TGTGCCAGCACCCTCAGGGGGCCTAAAGAGCAGTTCTTC.

The V gene is TRBV18, the J gene TRBJ2-6; TRBD1 matches 8 bases. Per germline, CDR1 KGHSH and CDR2 LQKENI. The V gene end was trimmed by 2 bases and the J gene end by 4 bases; junction bases not matched to a gene: 7. The CDR3 is made up of 17 amino acids. The CDR3 DNA sequence: TGTGCCAGCTCACCAGGGCAGGGGGCCTCGGGGGCCAACGTCCTGACTTTC. This gives the protein CASSPGQGASGANVLTF.

V usage is TRBV6-6 and J usage is TRBJ1-6; the D gene is possibly TRBD1 (6 bases). The CDR3 runs 12 residues. Trimming cost V 4 bases and J 10 bases, with 8 bases left between them. CDR1 MNHNY and CDR2 SVGAGI come from the germline V gene (reference sequence). The CDR3: CASSFQGSPLHF. The CDR3 DNA is TGTGCCAGCAGTTTCCAGGGGTCACCCCTCCACTTT.

As regards this clone: Different DNA sequences within this sample yield the same CDR3. CDR3 sequence reads: CASSLGGGGYNEQFF. The CDR3 DNA is TGTGCCAGCAGCTTAGGTGGCGGGGGGTACAATGAGCAGTTCTTC. The chain links TRBV13 to TRBJ2-1, with 8 bases fitting TRBD2. J was trimmed by 4 bases and V by 0 bases; bases with no gene match: 2. In germline, CDR1 is PRHDT, CDR2 FYEKMQ (reference sequence). The CDR3 consists of 15 residues.

The V call is TRBV2, the J call TRBJ2-7; 7 bases match TRBD1. CDR1 and CDR2 from the germline V gene are SNHLY and FYNNEI. With V trimmed by 7 bases and J by 4 bases, 7 bases remained unmatched. This CDR3 is 13 amino acids long. This chain's CDR3 is CASTIDRVYEQYF. DNA of the CDR3: TGTGCCAGCACTATTGACAGGGTTTACGAGCAGTACTTC.

This clone was counted once. The CDR3 DNA reads as TGTGCCAGTAGTATCCCCCCGGATTCACCCCTCCACTTT. It encodes CASSIPPDSPLHF. V and J are TRBV19 and TRBJ1-6; no reliable D call. Germline-derived CDR1 and CDR2 are LNHDA and SQIVND (reference sequence). V gave up 3 bases and J gave up 8 bases, with 8 bases separating them. The CDR3 extends over 13 amino acids.

J is TRBJ2-5 and V is TRBV5-1; D gene uncertain. V was trimmed by 3 bases and J by 2 bases, leaving 14 bases between them. This CDR3 comprises 15 residues. CDR1 and CDR2 from the germline V gene are SGHRS and YFSETQ. CDR3 DNA sequence: TGCGCCAGCAGCTCCCTAACGACTCATCAAGAGACCCAGTACTTC. Amino acid sequence: CASSSLTTHQETQYF.

The J gene is TRBJ2-7, the V gene TRBV19, with a weak D call TRBD2 (5 bases). Germline CDR1 reads LNHDA; CDR2 reads SQIVND (reference sequence). The CDR3 loop spans 15 amino acids. Trimming pared 1 base from V and 2 bases from J, leaving 12 bases between. CDR3 sequence reads: CASSIGNGETYEQYF. In nucleotides, the CDR3 is TGTGCCAGTAGTATAGGTAACGGGGAAACCTACGAGCAGTACTTC.

V and J are TRBV4-3 and TRBJ2-7; no clear D gene. Trimming removed 0 bases at V and 2 bases at J, with 14 bases between. CDR3 length equals 16 residues. The germline V gene has CDR1 LGHNA and CDR2 YSLEER. The CDR3 protein is CASSQEQEEPPYEQYF. The DNA of the CDR3 is TGCGCCAGCAGCCAAGAGCAAGAGGAGCCTCCCTACGAGCAGTACTTC.

As regards this clone: This CDR3 is also generated by other DNA sequences in the sample. The rearrangement joins TRBV5-6 to TRBJ2-7; TRBD1 matches at 11 bases. The V gene end was trimmed by 0 bases and the J gene end by 4 bases; junction bases not matched to a gene: 3. Germline assignment: CDR1 SGHDT and CDR2 YYEEEE. The CDR3 spans 15 residues. The CDR3 is CASSLVDRGPYEQYF. The CDR3 DNA reads as TGTGCCAGCAGCTTGGTGGACAGGGGGCCGTACGAGCAGTACTTC.

This clone was seen a handful of times. The V and J genes are TRBV6-4 and TRBJ2-1, with 9 bases that match TRBD1. Germline V gene sequence: CDR1 MRHNA, CDR2 SNTAGT. The CDR3 runs 14 residues. Trimming cost V 7 bases and J 11 bases; bases outside gene matches: 12. The CDR3 nucleotides are TGTGCCAGCACACCCGGACAGGGGAGTCACAAGCAGTTCTTC. Protein: CASTPGQGSHKQFF.

This chain links TRBV27 with TRBJ1-1, with a tentative D call TRBD1 (6 bases). The CDR3 loop spans 13 amino acids. V lost 5 bases to trimming and J lost 1 base, with 8 bases between them. CDR1 MNHEY and CDR2 SMNVEV come from the germline V gene (reference sequence). The CDR3 DNA is TGTGCCAGCAGTAAACAGGGGAACACTGAAGCTTTCTTT. This encodes CASSKQGNTEAFF.

This chain uses TRBV27 with TRBJ2-7; maybe TRBD2 (5 bases). Trimming cost V 1 base and J 2 bases, with 9 bases left between them. The CDR3 sequence is 14 residues long. Germline loops: CDR1 MNHEY, CDR2 SMNVEV (reference sequence). CDR3 DNA sequence: TGTGCCAGCAGTTTATATGGGGAGACCTACGAGCAGTACTTC. Encoded protein: CASSLYGETYEQYF.